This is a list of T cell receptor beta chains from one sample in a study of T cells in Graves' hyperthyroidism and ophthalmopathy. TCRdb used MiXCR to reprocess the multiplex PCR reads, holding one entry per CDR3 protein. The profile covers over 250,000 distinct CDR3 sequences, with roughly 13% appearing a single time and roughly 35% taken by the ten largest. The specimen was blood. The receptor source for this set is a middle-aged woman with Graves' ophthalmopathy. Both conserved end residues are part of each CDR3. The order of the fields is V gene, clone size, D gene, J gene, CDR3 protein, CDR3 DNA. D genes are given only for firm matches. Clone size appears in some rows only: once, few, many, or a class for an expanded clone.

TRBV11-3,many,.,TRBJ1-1,CASSFLRNTEAFF,TGTGCCAGCAGCTTTCTTAGGAACACTGAAGCTTTCTTT
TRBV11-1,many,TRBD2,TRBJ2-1,CASSLGGGGPFEQFF,TGTGCCAGCAGCTTAGGTGGGGGAGGGCCTTTTGAGCAGTTCTTC
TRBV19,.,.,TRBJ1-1,CASSIVFGNTEAFF,TGTGCCAGTAGTATAGTTTTCGGGAACACTGAAGCTTTCTTT
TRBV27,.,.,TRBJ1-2,CASSSQGDYGYTF,TGTGCCAGCAGCTCACAGGGAGACTATGGCTACACCTTC
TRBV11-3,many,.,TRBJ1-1,CASSPYNTEAFF,TGTGCCAGCAGCCCGTACAACACTGAAGCTTTCTTT
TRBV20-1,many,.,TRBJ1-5,CSATRDGNRQPQHF,TGCAGTGCTACGAGAGATGGGAATAGGCAGCCCCAGCATTTT
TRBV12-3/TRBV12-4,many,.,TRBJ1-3,CASRTTGVSGNTIYF,TGTGCCAGCAGGACGACAGGAGTCTCTGGAAACACCATATATTTT
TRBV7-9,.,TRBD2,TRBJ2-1,CASSSSGRATDEQFF,TGTGCCAGCAGCTCAAGCGGGAGGGCCACAGACGAGCAGTTCTTC
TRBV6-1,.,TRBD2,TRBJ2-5,CASRLAGERETQYF,TGTGCCAGTAGACTAGCGGGGGAAAGGGAGACCCAGTACTTC
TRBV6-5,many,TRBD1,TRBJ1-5,CASSYNPPGQGALNQPQHF,TGTGCCAGCAGTTACAATCCCCCGGGACAGGGGGCTTTGAATCAGCCCCAGCATTTT
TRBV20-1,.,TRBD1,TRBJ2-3,CSVPDRADWQPQYF,TGCAGTGTCCCGGACAGGGCGGATTGGCAGCCCCAGTATTTT
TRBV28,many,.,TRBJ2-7,CASSFDGPYEQYF,TGTGCCAGCAGTTTCGACGGCCCCTACGAGCAGTACTTC
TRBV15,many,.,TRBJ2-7,CATSVESPYEQYF,TGTGCCACCAGCGTGGAGTCGCCCTACGAGCAGTACTTC
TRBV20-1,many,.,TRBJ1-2,CSARDRTGLNYGYTF,TGCAGTGCTAGAGATCGAACAGGCCTTAACTATGGCTACACCTTC
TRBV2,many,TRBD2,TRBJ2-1,CARGGGSSSPYNEQFF,TGTGCCAGGGGGGGGGGGAGCAGCAGCCCCTACAATGAGCAGTTCTTC
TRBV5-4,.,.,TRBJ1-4,CASSPPGRDEKLFF,TGTGCCAGCAGCCCTCCAGGGAGGGACGAAAAACTGTTTTTT
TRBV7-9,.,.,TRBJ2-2,CASSLVGLKTGELFF,TGTGCCAGCAGCTTAGTGGGGTTGAAGACCGGGGAGCTGTTTTTT
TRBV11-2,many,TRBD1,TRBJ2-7,CASSPGQGRSYEQYF,TGTGCCAGCAGCCCCGGACAGGGGCGATCCTACGAGCAGTACTTC
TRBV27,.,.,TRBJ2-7,CASRLLTGFEQYF,TGTGCCAGCAGATTACTAACAGGGTTCGAGCAGTACTTC
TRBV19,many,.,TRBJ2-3,CASSTRDGAWSDTQYF,TGTGCCAGTAGTACCAGGGACGGAGCATGGTCAGATACGCAGTATTTT
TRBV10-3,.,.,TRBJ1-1,CAISEGPLNTEAFF,TGTGCCATCAGTGAGGGACCCCTGAACACTGAAGCTTTCTTT
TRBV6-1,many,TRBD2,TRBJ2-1,CASRGSVSGRNEQFF,TGTGCCAGCAGGGGATCCGTAAGCGGGAGGAATGAGCAGTTCTTC
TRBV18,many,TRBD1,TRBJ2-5,CASSPPGTGVETQYF,TGTGCCAGCTCACCCCCCGGGACAGGAGTTGAGACCCAGTACTTC
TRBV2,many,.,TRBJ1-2,CASRNSRGGYYGYTF,TGTGCCAGCAGAAACTCCCGGGGTGGGTACTATGGCTACACCTTC
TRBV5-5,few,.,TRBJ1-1,CASSPGYSNTEAFF,TGTGCCAGCAGTCCAGGCTATTCCAACACTGAAGCTTTCTTT
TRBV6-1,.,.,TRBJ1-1,CASHGPRATEAFF,TGTGCCAGCCATGGTCCAAGGGCCACTGAAGCTTTCTTT
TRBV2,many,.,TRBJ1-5,CASSEDVRDNQPQHF,TGTGCCAGCAGTGAGGATGTCAGGGACAATCAGCCCCAGCATTTT
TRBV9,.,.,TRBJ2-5,CASSPGPLLPVHQETQYF,TGTGCCAGCAGCCCCGGCCCCCTCCTCCCCGTACACCAAGAGACCCAGTACTTC
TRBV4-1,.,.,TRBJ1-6,CASSQPGHINSPLHF,TGCGCCAGCAGCCAGCCCGGACATATTAATTCACCCCTCCACTTT
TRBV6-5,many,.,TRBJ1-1,CASSYSKRKEENTEAFF,TGTGCCAGCAGTTACTCGAAGAGGAAGGAGGAGAACACTGAAGCTTTCTTT
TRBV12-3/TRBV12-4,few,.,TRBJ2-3,CASSYTASDTQYF,TGTGCCAGCAGTTATACGGCTTCAGATACGCAGTATTTT
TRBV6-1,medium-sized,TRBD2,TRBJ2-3,CASSSLAGGQTQYF,TGTGCCAGCAGTTCACTAGCGGGGGGGCAAACGCAGTATTTT
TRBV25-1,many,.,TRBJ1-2,CASSELGSNYGYTF,TGTGCCAGCAGTGAATTGGGCAGTAACTATGGCTACACCTTC
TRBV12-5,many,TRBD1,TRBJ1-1,CASGLVRTGGSTEAFF,TGTGCTAGTGGTTTGGTTCGGACAGGGGGAAGTACTGAAGCTTTCTTT
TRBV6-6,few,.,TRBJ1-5,CASSYLGNQPQHF,TGTGCCAGCAGTTACCTGGGAAATCAGCCCCAGCATTTT
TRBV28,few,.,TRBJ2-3,CASSSLAPLNTQYF,TGTGCCAGCAGTTCTCTAGCGCCTTTGAATACGCAGTATTTT
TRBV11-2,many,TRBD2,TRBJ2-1,CASSLKRGGYNEQFF,TGTGCCAGCAGCTTAAAGCGGGGGGGATACAATGAGCAGTTCTTC
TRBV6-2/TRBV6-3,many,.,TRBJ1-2,CASIRQQGGGYTF,TGTGCCAGCATCCGGCAACAGGGTGGTGGCTACACCTTC
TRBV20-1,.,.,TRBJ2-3,CSARDPGATDTQYF,TGCAGTGCTAGAGATCCGGGCGCCACAGATACGCAGTATTTT
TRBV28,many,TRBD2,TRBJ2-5,CASSSAAGVKETQYF,TGTGCCAGCAGTTCCGCAGCGGGAGTGAAAGAGACCCAGTACTTC
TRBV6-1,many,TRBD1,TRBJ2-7,CASRTDRVVTEQYF,TGTGCCAGCAGAACGGACAGGGTTGTCACCGAGCAGTACTTC
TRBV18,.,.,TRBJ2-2,CASSLQLGTGELFF,TGTGCCAGCTCACTTCAACTGGGTACCGGGGAGCTGTTTTTT
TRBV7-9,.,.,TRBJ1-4,CASTPREGLNEKLFF,TGTGCCAGCACCCCTCGGGAGGGTTTAAATGAAAAACTGTTTTTT
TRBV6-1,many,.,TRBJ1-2,CASSEVPGGYTF,TGTGCCAGCAGTGAAGTGCCGGGTGGCTACACCTTC
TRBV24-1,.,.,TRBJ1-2,CATSDPRGGYTF,TGTGCCACCAGTGACCCGAGGGGAGGCTACACCTTC
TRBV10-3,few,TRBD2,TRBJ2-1,CAIQPSGRNYNEQFF,TGTGCCATCCAACCTAGCGGGAGGAACTACAATGAGCAGTTCTTC
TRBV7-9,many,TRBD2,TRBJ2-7,CASSAGTSGGAYDEQYF,TGTGCCAGCAGCGCAGGGACTAGCGGGGGGGCGTACGACGAGCAGTACTTC
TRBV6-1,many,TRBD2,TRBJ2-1,CAIRPFLGDQTSGSTRDEQFF,TGTGCCATCCGACCTTTTCTTGGGGACCAAACTAGCGGGAGTACCCGCGATGAGCAGTTCTTC
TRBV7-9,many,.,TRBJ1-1,CASSPQIEAFF,TGTGCCAGCAGCCCACAGATTGAAGCTTTCTTT
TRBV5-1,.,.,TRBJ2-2,CASSLGGPITGELFF,TGCGCCAGCAGCTTGGGGGGTCCAATCACCGGGGAGCTGTTTTTT
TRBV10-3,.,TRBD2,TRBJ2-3,CAIRSSWGLAGSTDTQYF,TGTGCCATCAGATCCTCATGGGGACTAGCGGGAAGCACAGATACGCAGTATTTT
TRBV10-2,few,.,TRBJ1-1,CASRLHPDFDGNTEAFF,TGCGCCAGCAGGTTACATCCCGACTTTGACGGCAACACTGAAGCTTTCTTT
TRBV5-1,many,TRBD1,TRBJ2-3,CASSNQGARTDTQYF,TGCGCCAGCAGCAACCAGGGGGCCCGCACAGATACGCAGTATTTT
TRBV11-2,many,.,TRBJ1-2,CASSFPRHGYTF,TGTGCCAGCAGCTTTCCCCGCCATGGCTACACCTTC